This T cell receptor beta chain derives from a study of blood T cells in healthy people across ages. The use of a sample-barcoded 5' primer and a J-beta primer mix characterized a second PCR of roughly 7 to 11 cycles. TCRdb re-called the 5' RACE reads with MiXCR, one entry per CDR3 protein. The sample holds 1.5 million to 2 million distinct CDR3 sequences, roughly 28% seen once. The ends were cut back, 5 bases at V and 9 bases at J, with 20 bases in the middle. The germline V gene has CDR1 SGHTA and CDR2 FQGNSA. CDR3 length: 15 amino acids. This clonotype was detected ten times or more. The origin of this receptor is a woman aged 25 to 39 in good health. V gene TRBV7-2 combines with J gene TRBJ2-1; D is perhaps TRBD2 (6 bases). Sequenced input: blood. The CDR3 loop is CASSRDWGWNTEQFF. Here the CDR3 DNA reads TGTGCCAGCAGCCGGGACTGGGGGTGGAATACTGAGCAGTTCTTC.